This T cell receptor (beta chain) was identified in a study of cytomegalovirus exposure and HLA in healthy donors. Study information: Roughly 180 million T cells yielded roughly 120 million unique TCR beta sequences in earlier analysis.

Amplification used 60 Vbeta primers and 13 Jbeta primers. This table comes from immunoSEQ multiplex PCR, and its TCRdb copy is limited to in-frame clones, with some not included. The table lists under 90,000 clones, with approximately 15% in the top ten. Broader study findings: Available immune exposure information covered CMV serostatus only. Diagnosis of cytomegalovirus status made by the classifier reportedly showed high specificity and sensitivity.

Points on this clone: Its antigen is unidentified.

This CDR3 region has 15 residues. Trimming at V came to 7 bases and at J to 2 bases, leaving 11 bases not matched to a gene. Looked up from germline, CDR1 is SQVTM and CDR2 is ANQGSEA. The study sampled nominally healthy donors, though unrecorded immune exposures were likely. The specimen sequenced was PBMCs. The sequence was collected from a man in his fifties or sixties in good health and CMV-seropositive. The gene calls are TRBV29-1 and TRBJ1-1, with TRBD1 matching over 9 bases. DNA for the CDR3: TGCAGCGCGGGACAGGGTCAGGGAGGAAACACTGAAGCTTTCTTT. Translating gives CSAGQGQGGNTEAFF.